These 18 T cell receptor beta chains were sequenced from one sample in a study of cytomegalovirus exposure and HLA in healthy donors. 60 Vbeta and 13 Jbeta primers were used in PCR. Some clones are missing from TCRdb's copy, which holds only in-frame ones; the method was immunoSEQ multiplex PCR. The sample lists about 88,000 clones; just under 90% were seen once. Sequenced material: PBMCs. The receptors stem from a man between 18 and 35 years old in good health and CMV-seronegative.

This clone was found a few times. This chain connects TRBV4-2 to TRBJ1-2; D ambiguous. The ends were cut back, 2 bases at V and 6 bases at J, with 19 bases in the middle. The CDR3 consists of 16 residues. Germline V lookup: CDR1 LGHNA, CDR2 YNFKEQ. The chain's CDR3 is CASSQSPKSGQDGYTF. The CDR3 nucleotides are TGTGCCAGCAGCCAATCACCCAAGAGCGGGCAGGATGGCTACACCTTC.

This chain links TRBV4-1 with TRBJ2-1, with D possibly TRBD1 on 5 matching bases. V was cut by 8 bases and J by 2 bases, with 22 bases left in between. The CDR3 consists of 17 residues. Germline CDR1 reads MGHRA; CDR2 reads YSYEKL. The CDR3 here is CASQATATGGTYNEQFF. Here the CDR3 DNA reads TGCGCCAGCCAAGCCACGGCAACAGGTGGGACCTACAATGAGCAGTTCTTC.

V gene TRBV5-1 combines with J gene TRBJ2-3; D may be TRBD2 (5 bases). This CDR3 contains 15 residues. Germline CDR1 SGHRS, CDR2 YFSETQ. V was clipped by 0 bases and J by 0 bases, with 8 bases between them. In nucleotides, the CDR3 is TGCGCCAGCAGCTTGGGCGGGCCTAGCACAGATACGCAGTATTTT. Translated, it gives CASSLGGPSTDTQYF. The entire variable domain, with the rest obtained from reference TRBV5-1 and TRBJ2-3, is as follows: KAGVTQTPRYLIKTRGQQVTLSCSPISGHRSVSWYQQTPGQGLQFLFEYFSETQRNKGNFPGRFSGRQFSNSRSEMNVSTLELGDSALYLCASSLGGPSTDTQYFGPGTRLTVL.

The gene calls are TRBV12-5 and TRBJ2-1; 10 bases are a match to TRBD2. V lost 5 bases and J lost 7; bases outside the gene matches: 5. Germline V gives CDR1 LGHNT, CDR2 FRNRAP. There are 14 residues in the CDR3. CDR3 sequence reads: CASGIAGGRNEQFF. CDR3 in DNA: TGTGCTAGTGGTATAGCGGGAGGTAGGAATGAGCAGTTCTTC.

CDR3 region: CASKRREAYGYTF. In nucleotides, the CDR3 is TGTGCCAGTAAACGCAGGGAGGCCTATGGCTACACCTTC. The rearrangement joins TRBV19 to TRBJ1-2; a possible D gene is TRBD1 (5 bases). V lost 7 bases to trimming and J lost 4 bases, with 13 bases between them. The CDR3 runs to 13 residues. The germline CDR1 and CDR2 sequences are LNHDA and SQIVND (reference sequence). The entire variable domain, with the rest obtained from reference TRBV19 and TRBJ1-2, is as follows: DGGITQSPKYLFRKEGQNVTLSCEQNLNHDAMYWYRQDPGQGLRLIYYSQIVNDFQKGDIAEGYSVSREKKESFPLTVTSAQKNPTAFYLCASKRREAYGYTFGSGTRLTVV.

The CDR3 sequence is CASSPRGLGSQETQYF. The CDR3 DNA reads as TGTGCCAGCTCACCAAGGGGATTAGGGTCCCAAGAGACCCAGTACTTC. The chain carries TRBV18 and TRBJ2-5; D is possibly TRBD1 (5 bases). Trimming cost V 2 bases and J 1 base, with 14 bases left between them. CDR1 and CDR2 from the germline V gene are KGHSH and LQKENI. CDR3 size: 16 residues.

The chain couples TRBV7-2 to TRBJ2-7; D uncertain. Germline V gene sequence: CDR1 SGHTA, CDR2 FQGNSA. Trimming pared 2 bases from V and 1 base from J, leaving 9 bases between. The CDR3 contains 14 residues. In DNA form, the CDR3 reads TGTGCCAGCAGCTTATTTCTAGGATCCTACGAGCAGTACTTC. Encoded protein: CASSLFLGSYEQYF.

The chain uses TRBV19 and TRBJ2-5; 8 nucleotides agree with TRBD2. The trim removed 4 bases at V and 4 bases at J, leaving 2 bases unmatched. The length of the CDR3 is 13 residues. In germline, CDR1 is LNHDA, CDR2 SQIVND (reference sequence). DNA of the CDR3: TGTGCCAGTAGTAGCCTAGCGGGAGAGACCCAGTACTTC. This codes for CASSSLAGETQYF.

In DNA, the CDR3 is TGTGCCAGTAGTATCGGTCAAGCAACTAATGAAAAACTGTTTTTT. This gives the protein CASSIGQATNEKLFF. The chain recombines TRBV19 with TRBJ1-4, with D uncertain. V lost 3 bases to trimming and J lost 0 bases, with 8 bases between them. The CDR3 runs to 15 residues. Looked up from germline, CDR1 is LNHDA and CDR2 is SQIVND (reference sequence).

The chain has TRBV4-3 and TRBJ2-7, with D possibly being TRBD1 (6 bases). Germline V gene lookup returns CDR1 LGHNA and CDR2 YSLEER. The V end lost 1 base, the J end lost 8 bases, and 12 bases lay between the germline ends. The CDR3 loop spans 13 amino acids. The CDR3 nucleotides read TGCGCCAGCAGCCAAGTAGGTACAGGGCAGCAGTACTTC. Protein sequence: CASSQVGTGQQYF.

The chain is built from TRBV30 and TRBJ1-5; TRBD1 aligns across 10 bases. The junction had 4 bases not matched to a gene; V was cut back by 2 bases and J by 6 bases. Germline CDR1 reads GTSNPN; CDR2 reads SVGIG (reference sequence). This CDR3 region has 14 residues. The CDR3 loop is CAWSTTGGGQPQHF. The CDR3 DNA follows: TGTGCCTGGAGTACGACAGGGGGCGGTCAGCCCCAGCATTTT.

The V call is TRBV5-1, the J call TRBJ2-1; TRBD2 aligns across 11 bases. The CDR3 totals 16 residues. V lost 0 bases and J lost 5; bases outside the gene matches: 4. Germline lookup yields CDR1 SGHRS and CDR2 YFSETQ. The CDR3 sequence is CASSLALLAGDNEQFF. CDR3 bases: TGCGCCAGCAGCTTGGCCCTACTAGCGGGGGACAATGAGCAGTTCTTC.

This clone was seen a single time. The chain couples TRBV18 to TRBJ1-1; TRBD1 matches at 8 bases. The CDR3 is 15 amino acids. V gave up 5 bases and J gave up 0 bases; unmatched junction bases: 5. The V gene's germline CDR1 is KGHSH and CDR2 LQKENI. CDR3 amino acids: CASSEDRGLNTEAFF. Here the CDR3 DNA reads TGTGCCAGCTCAGAAGACAGGGGACTGAACACTGAAGCTTTCTTT.

The chain links TRBV7-8 to TRBJ1-2; 8 nucleotides align to TRBD1. V was pared by 6 bases and J by 4 bases, with 10 bases of the junction left unmatched. CDR3 size: 15 residues. CDR1 SGHVS and CDR2 FQNEAQ come from the germline V gene. CDR3 sequence: CASRPGQGEPYGYTF. Here the CDR3 DNA reads TGTGCCAGCAGGCCAGGACAGGGAGAGCCCTATGGCTACACCTTC.

Remarks on this clone: The junction and the germline gene differ at one end; a read error may be behind it. The rearrangement uses TRBV7-9 and TRBJ2-3, with 8 bases aligning to TRBD2. This CDR3 is 16 amino acids long. The germline V gene encodes CDR1 SEHNR and CDR2 FQNEAQ (reference sequence). The CDR3 protein is CSSTPPGGGNTDTQYF. In nucleotides, the CDR3 is TGTTCCAGCACCCCTCCGGGAGGGGGGAACACAGATACGCAGTATTTT.

The rearrangement uses TRBV7-9 and TRBJ2-6; 9 bases are a match to TRBD1. Germline CDR1 is SEHNR and CDR2 is FQNEAQ (reference sequence). The CDR3 is 16 residues long. Losses at the gene ends were 5 bases for V and 0 bases for J; bases not matched to a gene: 2. Here the CDR3 reads CASSKQGASGANVLTF. DNA of the CDR3: TGTGCCAGCAGCAAACAGGGGGCCTCTGGGGCCAACGTCCTGACTTTC.

In its sample, this clone was seen a few times. The CDR3 protein is CASSEATVSGNTIYF. CDR3 bases: TGTGCCAGCAGTGAAGCAACAGTCTCTGGAAACACCATATATTTT. This chain links TRBV6-1 with TRBJ1-3; no clear D gene. Trimming took off 0 bases at V and 0 bases at J, with 6 bases between the two ends. The V gene's germline CDR1 is MNHNS and CDR2 SASEGT. This CDR3 is built from 15 residues.

This sequence joins TRBV19 and TRBJ2-3; 11 nucleotides agree with TRBD2. Germline V gene sequence: CDR1 LNHDA, CDR2 SQIVND (reference sequence). The CDR3 covers 17 residues. With 6 bases clipped from V and 2 bases from J, the junction kept 10 bases outside the gene matches. The CDR3 reads CASSSSGRALNTDTQYF. The CDR3 DNA sequence: TGTGCCAGTAGCAGTAGCGGGAGGGCCCTGAACACAGATACGCAGTATTTT.